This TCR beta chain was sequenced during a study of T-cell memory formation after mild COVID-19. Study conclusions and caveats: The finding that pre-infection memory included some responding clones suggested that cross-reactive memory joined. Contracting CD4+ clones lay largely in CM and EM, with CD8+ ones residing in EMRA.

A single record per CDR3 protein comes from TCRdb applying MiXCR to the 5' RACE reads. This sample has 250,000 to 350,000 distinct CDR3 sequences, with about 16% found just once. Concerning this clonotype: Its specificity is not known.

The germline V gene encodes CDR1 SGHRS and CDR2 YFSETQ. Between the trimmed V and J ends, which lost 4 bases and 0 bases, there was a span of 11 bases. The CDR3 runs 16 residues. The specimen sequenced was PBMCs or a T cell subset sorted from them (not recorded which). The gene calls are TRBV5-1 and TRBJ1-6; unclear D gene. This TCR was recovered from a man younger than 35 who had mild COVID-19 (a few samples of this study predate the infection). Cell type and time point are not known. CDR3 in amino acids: CASSLGRSSYNSPLHF. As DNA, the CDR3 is TGCGCCAGCAGCCTCGGACGGAGCTCCTATAATTCACCCCTCCACTTT.